A selection of T cell receptor beta chains follows, all from one sample in a study of T cell responses to AZD1222 COVID-19 vaccine. Generated by immunoSEQ multiplex PCR, the TCRdb table keeps only in-frame clones and is missing some. The sample carries about 55,000 clones, about 85% recorded once. The input for sequencing was peripheral blood, taken on day 0 of AZD1222 vaccination. These TCRs come from an adult in good health. Both conserved end residues are part of each CDR3. The D gene is left open where the match is weak. Only part of the rows carry a size: once, few, many, or a class if the clone is expanded.

v_call	j_call	d_call	clone_size	cdr3_aa	cdr3_nt
TRBV7-2	TRBJ1-1	NA	NA	CASSLGRHTEAFF	TGTGCCAGCAGCTTAGGTCGGCATACTGAAGCTTTCTTT
TRBV28	TRBJ1-5	NA	NA	CASSSGGPGDQPQHF	TGTGCCAGCAGTTCTGGAGGGCCGGGGGATCAGCCCCAGCATTTT
TRBV7-9	TRBJ1-6	NA	NA	CASSLGDSPLHF	TGTGCCAGCAGCTTAGGGGATTCACCCCTCCACTTT
TRBV5-8	TRBJ1-6	NA	NA	CASSLGLMNSPLHF	TGTGCCAGCAGCTTGGGCCTCATGAATTCACCCCTCCACTTT
TRBV4-2	TRBJ2-2	NA	NA	CASSQGQGGTGELFF	TGTGCCAGCAGCCAAGGGCAGGGAGGCACCGGGGAGCTGTTTTTT
TRBV29-1	TRBJ1-1	NA	NA	CSVPGLNTEAFF	TGCAGCGTTCCGGGCTTGAACACTGAAGCTTTCTTT
TRBV28	TRBJ1-1	NA	once	CASSYGGAFF	TGTGCCAGCAGTTACGGGGGGGCTTTCTTT
TRBV29-1	TRBJ1-1	NA	NA	CSVQMNTEAFF	TGCAGCGTACAGATGAACACTGAAGCTTTCTTT
TRBV11-2	TRBJ2-1	TRBD1	NA	CASSLEVRGLINEQFF	TGTGCCAGCAGCTTAGAGGTTAGGGGGCTTATCAATGAGCAGTTCTTC
TRBV3-1/TRBV3-2	TRBJ1-1	NA	NA	CASSRRGNMDTEAFF	TGTGCCAGCAGCCGCCGCGGGAATATGGACACTGAAGCTTTCTTT
TRBV19	TRBJ2-5	TRBD2	NA	CASSPGLAGGRYQETQYF	TGTGCCAGTAGTCCTGGACTAGCGGGGGGGCGGTACCAAGAGACCCAGTACTTC
TRBV19	TRBJ2-1	TRBD1	NA	CASSMGQGNYNEQFF	TGTGCCAGTAGTATGGGACAGGGGAACTACAATGAGCAGTTCTTC
TRBV5-5	TRBJ2-7	NA	NA	CASSLVGLLYEQYF	TGTGCCAGCAGCTTGGTAGGGCTGCTCTACGAGCAGTACTTC
TRBV30	TRBJ1-3	TRBD1	NA	CAWSGGTGRNTIYF	TGTGCCTGGAGTGGGGGGACAGGACGAAACACCATATATTTT
TRBV11-2	TRBJ1-4	NA	NA	CASSLEPRTNEKLFF	TGTGCCAGCAGCTTAGAACCGAGGACTAATGAAAAACTGTTTTTT
TRBV6-1	TRBJ1-2	NA	NA	CASSEPERYGYTF	TGTGCCAGCAGTGAACCGGAGAGATATGGCTACACCTTC
TRBV4-1	TRBJ2-3	TRBD2	NA	CASSQESSGLTDTQYF	TGCGCCAGCAGCCAAGAGTCTAGCGGGTTGACAGATACGCAGTATTTT
TRBV4-2	TRBJ1-1	NA	once	CASSQQGTASNTEAFF	TGTGCCAGCAGCCAACAGGGTACAGCGTCGAACACTGAAGCTTTCTTT
TRBV25-1	TRBJ1-6	NA	once	CASSEVFNSPLHF	TGTGCCAGCAGTGAGGTCTTTAATTCACCCCTCCACTTT
TRBV6-6	TRBJ1-4	NA	NA	CASSTSRTVLKLFF	TGTGCCAGCAGTACATCGAGGACAGTGCTAAAACTGTTTTTT
TRBV19	TRBJ2-2	NA	once	CASKVRTPAGELFF	TGTGCCAGTAAGGTCCGGACCCCGGCCGGGGAGCTGTTTTTT
TRBV4-3	TRBJ1-5	TRBD1	NA	CASSPDQGAQPQHF	TGCGCCAGCAGCCCGGATCAGGGGGCTCAGCCCCAGCATTTT
TRBV28	TRBJ1-2	NA	few	CASSPTDRFNYGYTF	TGTGCCAGCAGTCCAACAGACAGATTTAACTATGGCTACACCTTC
TRBV7-2	TRBJ2-2	TRBD2	once	CASSLASGGATGELFF	TGTGCCAGCAGCTTAGCTAGCGGGGGGGCCACCGGGGAGCTGTTTTTT
TRBV27	TRBJ1-6	NA	NA	CASSLYPENSYNSPLHF	TGTGCCAGCAGTTTATATCCAGAGAACTCCTATAATTCACCCCTCCACTTT
TRBV28	TRBJ1-5	NA	NA	CASIGATSNQPQHF	TGTGCCAGCATCGGGGCTACTAGCAATCAGCCCCAGCATTTT
TRBV9	TRBJ1-2	NA	NA	CASSPSPVRGSHGYTF	TGTGCCAGCAGCCCTTCCCCGGTTCGAGGCTCCCATGGCTACACCTTC
TRBV5-4	TRBJ1-1	NA	NA	CAATPGAQDTEAFF	TGTGCCGCCACCCCGGGGGCGCAGGACACTGAAGCTTTCTTT
TRBV4-2	TRBJ2-3	TRBD1	NA	CASSPGTGGVDTQYF	TGTGCCAGCAGCCCAGGGACAGGGGGCGTAGATACGCAGTATTTT
TRBV6-2/TRBV6-3	TRBJ1-2	TRBD1	NA	CASSYSRDRADYGYTF	TGTGCCAGCAGTTACTCCCGCGACAGGGCGGACTATGGCTACACCTTC
TRBV7-9	TRBJ1-5	TRBD1	NA	CASSLTVGQALLVHQPQHF	TGTGCCAGCAGCCTCACCGTCGGACAGGCCCTGCTAGTCCATCAGCCCCAGCATTTT
TRBV7-9	TRBJ2-1	TRBD2	NA	CASSFRLAGVDEQFF	TGTGCCAGCAGCTTTAGGCTAGCGGGGGTGGATGAGCAGTTCTTC
TRBV5-6	TRBJ2-7	TRBD1	NA	CASSLAGQGHSYEQYF	TGTGCCAGCAGCTTGGCGGGACAGGGGCACTCCTACGAGCAGTACTTC
TRBV30	TRBJ1-2	TRBD1	NA	CAHRTGENYGYTF	TGTGCCCATCGGACAGGGGAAAACTATGGCTACACCTTC
TRBV2	TRBJ2-1	TRBD1	NA	CASRGTGQYEQFF	TGTGCCAGCAGAGGGACAGGGCAGTATGAGCAGTTCTTC
TRBV9	TRBJ1-2	TRBD1	NA	CASSVDGTGGSGYTF	TGTGCCAGCAGCGTAGATGGGACAGGGGGCTCGGGCTACACCTTC
TRBV5-5	TRBJ2-7	TRBD1	once	CASSMTGGMNEQYF	TGTGCCAGCAGCATGACAGGGGGCATGAACGAGCAGTACTTC
TRBV2	TRBJ2-7	TRBD2	few	CASTGTSGVGYF	TGTGCCAGCACTGGGACTAGCGGGGTCGGGTACTTC
TRBV11-3	TRBJ2-1	NA	NA	CASSSRENDEQFF	TGTGCCAGCAGCTCCAGGGAAAATGATGAGCAGTTCTTC
TRBV9	TRBJ1-4	NA	NA	CASSVGPWGTNEKLFF	TGTGCCAGCAGCGTAGGGCCCTGGGGAACTAATGAAAAACTGTTTTTT
TRBV19	TRBJ2-7	NA	NA	CASSMGVYEQYF	TGTGCCAGTAGTATGGGAGTCTACGAGCAGTACTTC